The sequence of this T cell receptor (beta chain) was determined in a study of cytomegalovirus exposure and HLA in healthy donors. For the study at large: Earlier results showed roughly 110 million unique TCR beta sequences derived from roughly 190 million T cells.

Germline-derived CDR1 and CDR2 are LNHNV and YYDKDF (reference sequence). The CDR3 is 13 residues long. V was cut by 4 bases and J by 9 bases, with 13 bases left in between. PCR was performed using 60 Vbeta and 13 Jbeta primers. TCRdb keeps only in-frame clones here, not all; method: immunoSEQ multiplex PCR. The sample consists of 75,000 to 95,000 clones, around 84% of them appearing once. The chain couples TRBV15 to TRBJ2-1; D gene uncertain. Sequencing input: PBMCs. This clonotype was sampled from a man aged 18 to 35 in good health and CMV-seronegative. The CDR3 nucleotides read TGTGCCACCAGCACTTTTCGGGTTGGTGAGCAGTTCTTC. It encodes CATSTFRVGEQFF.